Sequencing of this T cell receptor beta chain was carried out in a study of CD4 T cells in relation to SARS-CoV-2 and coronaviruses. Looking at the study overall: Convalescent donors were aged about 20 to 75, with median around 40 years. Convalescent patients were seven or eight males and 4 females; two were Hispanic. Study outcomes and limitations: In approximately 70% of donors, memory CD4+ clonotypes crossrecognized SARS-CoV-2 and at least one common cold coronavirus spike.

Measured with immunoSEQ multiplex PCR; TCRdb has only the in-frame clones, and not every one. The sample yields 35,000 to 40,000 clones, around 82% seen once. Points on this clone: Its antigen is undetermined.

Naive or memory CD4+ cells were cultured 1:1 with T cell-depleted PBMCs plus CEF. The sequencing input was naive CD4+ T cells from PBMCs, cultured in vitro. Regarding subset: naive CD4+ T cells isolated by negative enrichment. This clonotype originated in an adult with COVID-19.

As DNA, the CDR3 is TGTGCCAGCAGTGTGCTAGCGGGAGTTGGGGAGACCCAGTACTTC. Residues: CASSVLAGVGETQYF. The rearrangement uses TRBV7-3 and TRBJ2-5; TRBD2 matches 10 bases. Trimming removed 6 bases from V and 5 bases from J; junction bases left unmatched: 9. This CDR3 spans 15 amino acids. Germline CDR1 SGHTA, CDR2 FQGTGA.